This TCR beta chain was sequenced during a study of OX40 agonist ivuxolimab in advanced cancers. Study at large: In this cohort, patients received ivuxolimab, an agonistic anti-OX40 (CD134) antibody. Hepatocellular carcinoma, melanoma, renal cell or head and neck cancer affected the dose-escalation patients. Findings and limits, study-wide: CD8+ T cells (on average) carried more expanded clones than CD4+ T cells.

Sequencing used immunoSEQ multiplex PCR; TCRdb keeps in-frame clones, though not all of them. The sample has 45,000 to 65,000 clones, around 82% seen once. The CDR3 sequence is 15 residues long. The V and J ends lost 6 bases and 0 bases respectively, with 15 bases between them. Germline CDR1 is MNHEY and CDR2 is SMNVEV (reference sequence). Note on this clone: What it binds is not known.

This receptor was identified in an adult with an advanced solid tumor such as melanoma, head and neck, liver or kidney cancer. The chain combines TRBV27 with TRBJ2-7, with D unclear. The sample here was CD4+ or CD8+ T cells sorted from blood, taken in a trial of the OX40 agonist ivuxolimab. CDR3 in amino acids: CASRSDGTHSYEQYF. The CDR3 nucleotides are TGTGCCAGCAGATCCGACGGAACCCACTCCTACGAGCAGTACTTC.